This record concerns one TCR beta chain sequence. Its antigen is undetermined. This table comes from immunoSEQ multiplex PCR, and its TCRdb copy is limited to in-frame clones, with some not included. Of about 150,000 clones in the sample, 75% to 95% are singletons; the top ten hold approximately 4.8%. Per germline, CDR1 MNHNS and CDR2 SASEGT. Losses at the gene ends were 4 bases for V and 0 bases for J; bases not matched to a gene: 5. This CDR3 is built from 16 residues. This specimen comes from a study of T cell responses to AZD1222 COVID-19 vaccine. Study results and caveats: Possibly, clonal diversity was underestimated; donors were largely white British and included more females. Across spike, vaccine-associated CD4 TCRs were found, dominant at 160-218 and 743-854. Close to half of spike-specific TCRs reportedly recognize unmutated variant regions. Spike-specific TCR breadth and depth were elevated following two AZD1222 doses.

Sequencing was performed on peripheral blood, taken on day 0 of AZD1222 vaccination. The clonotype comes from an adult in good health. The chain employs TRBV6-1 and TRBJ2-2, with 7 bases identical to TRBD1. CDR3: CASSVQGVANTGELFF. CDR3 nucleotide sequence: TGTGCCAGCAGTGTTCAGGGGGTCGCGAACACCGGGGAGCTGTTTTTT.